This T cell receptor (beta chain) was sequenced for a study of blood T cell repertoires in COVID-19. Across the whole study: Samples taken during acute and convalescent COVID-19 were collected in the United States, Italy and Spain.

Authors' processing steps: For nucleated cells, counts were estimated from reference gene primer amplification. TCRdb's table, derived via immunoSEQ multiplex PCR, lists solely in-frame clones and lacks some. V, J and clone size were drawn from that table, and D and trimming were deduced from the DNA. The sample lists approximately 200,000 clones; 87% were seen once. Input material: peripheral blood. The TCR originated in a man aged 55 to 70 who had recovered from COVID-19.

The CDR3 is CASRAGTSSPKDTQYF. Here the CDR3 DNA reads TGTGCCAGCAGGGCCGGGACTTCCTCACCGAAAGATACGCAGTATTTT. The V gene is TRBV2, the J gene TRBJ2-3, with D possibly TRBD2 on 6 matching bases. The CDR3 runs 16 residues. Germline CDR1 reads SNHLY; CDR2 reads FYNNEI. The V end lost 6 bases, the J end lost 5 bases, and 21 bases lay between the germline ends.